These T cell receptor beta chains were read from a single sample in a study of CD8 T cells in ankylosing spondylitis. TCRdb re-called the 5' RACE reads through MiXCR, storing one row per CDR3 protein. In the table there are about 440,000 distinct CDR3 sequences, roughly a sixth of which are singletons. Sequencing input: blood, either unsorted or a sorted T cell fraction (not recorded which). These receptors were obtained from a male donor with ankylosing spondylitis. The CDR3 runs from the conserved cysteine through the conserved F or W. The order of the fields is V gene, J gene, D gene, clone size, CDR3 protein. The D gene is left open where the match is weak. Size is stated for part of the rows, as once, few or many counts, or as a class when the clone is expanded.

TRBV7-2	TRBJ2-7	TRBD1	few	CASSLLLPGQGYEQYF
TRBV30	TRBJ1-3	-	few	CAWSTLGGNTIYF
TRBV11-2	TRBJ1-5	-	few	CASSPEQGNQHF
TRBV9	TRBJ1-4	TRBD1	few	CASSPSTGPNEKLFF
TRBV28	TRBJ1-2	-	many	CASSPPGDYGYTF
TRBV29-1	TRBJ2-3	-	-	CSATPLGGTKDTQYF
TRBV2	TRBJ2-5	-	once	CASRPRGAQETQYF
TRBV28	TRBJ2-6	-	-	CASSDRTANSGANVLTF
TRBV3-1	TRBJ2-5	TRBD2	-	CASTHLAGGETQYF
TRBV6-1	TRBJ1-4	-	-	CASSEQGNGEKLFF
TRBV28	TRBJ2-7	-	many	CASSTPQGGKGEQYF
TRBV10-3	TRBJ2-3	-	few	CAISEVLSDTQYF
TRBV5-6	TRBJ2-2	TRBD2	-	CASSVTPGLVTGELFF
TRBV20-1	TRBJ2-7	-	-	CSASSGVRASYEQYF
TRBV20-1	TRBJ2-6	-	few	CSASSGTGANVLTF
TRBV12-3/TRBV12-4	TRBJ1-5	TRBD1	-	CASSAHRGKGNQPQHF
TRBV27	TRBJ1-1	TRBD1	few	CASSHNRDRDFPTEAFF
TRBV20-1	TRBJ2-5	TRBD2	-	CSASPLAGGQETQYF
TRBV24-1	TRBJ2-2	-	few	CATRSSGAGELFF
TRBV5-1	TRBJ2-5	-	few	CASSFNPGTRMAQYF
TRBV11-2	TRBJ2-1	TRBD2	-	CATQPGLAGGASREQFF
TRBV5-1	TRBJ1-3	-	few	CASSGGISGNTIYF
TRBV12-3/TRBV12-4	TRBJ2-3	TRBD2	few	CASSLSGLVTDTQYF
TRBV12-5	TRBJ2-2	TRBD1	-	CASRQGDVTGELFF
TRBV6-2/TRBV6-3	TRBJ2-5	TRBD2	many	CASSLLAGQETQYF
TRBV11-2	TRBJ2-7	-	-	CASSLGGFYEQYF
TRBV7-9	TRBJ2-3	TRBD2	-	CASSSGTRGSEDTQYF
TRBV12-3/TRBV12-4	TRBJ1-1	TRBD1	many	CASTTTGQGGRNTEAFF
TRBV18	TRBJ2-5	-	-	CASSPGLYQETQYF
TRBV7-2	TRBJ2-6	TRBD1	few	CASSLGGQSGANVLTF
TRBV15	TRBJ2-3	TRBD1	few	CATSRDMPTGVTDTQYF
TRBV13	TRBJ2-1	TRBD2	-	CATAGSGGPSMNYNEQFF
TRBV20-1	TRBJ2-3	TRBD2	-	CSARPSGARDTQYF
TRBV18	TRBJ2-3	-	few	CASSLQRAADTQYF
TRBV7-3	TRBJ2-3	TRBD2	-	CASSISGGSTDTQYF
TRBV12-3/TRBV12-4	TRBJ2-7	-	few	CASSLGGGIGYEQYF
TRBV5-5	TRBJ2-7	-	few	CASSLGVQASYEQYF
TRBV6-6	TRBJ2-3	-	-	CASSTRDFQVF
TRBV2	TRBJ2-1	-	-	CASSEGPASQFF
TRBV2	TRBJ2-1	TRBD2	few	CASSETSVRQFF
TRBV6-5	TRBJ2-5	-	many	CASSWGRNQETQYF
TRBV7-2	TRBJ2-1	TRBD1	few	CASSLYRGSYNEQFF
TRBV20-1	TRBJ2-1	-	many	CSASQGTYNEQFF
TRBV5-1	TRBJ2-1	TRBD2	few	CASNLAGGRYNEQFF